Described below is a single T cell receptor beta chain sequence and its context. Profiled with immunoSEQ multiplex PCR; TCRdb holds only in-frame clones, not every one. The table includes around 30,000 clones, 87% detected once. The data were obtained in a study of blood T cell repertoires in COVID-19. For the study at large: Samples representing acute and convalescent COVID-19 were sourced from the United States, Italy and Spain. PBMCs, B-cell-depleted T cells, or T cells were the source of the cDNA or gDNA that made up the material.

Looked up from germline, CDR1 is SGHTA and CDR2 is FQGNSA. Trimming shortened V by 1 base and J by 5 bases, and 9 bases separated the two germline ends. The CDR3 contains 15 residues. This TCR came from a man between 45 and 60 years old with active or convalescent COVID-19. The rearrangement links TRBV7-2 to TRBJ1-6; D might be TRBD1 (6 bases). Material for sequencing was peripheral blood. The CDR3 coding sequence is TGTGCCAGCAGCTTAGACGCAGGGGATAATTCACCCCTCCACTTT. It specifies CASSLDAGDNSPLHF.